These 5 T cell receptor beta chains came from one sample sequenced in a study of cytomegalovirus exposure and HLA in healthy donors. The primer mix had 60 Vbeta and 13 Jbeta primers. Libraries were prepared by immunoSEQ multiplex PCR; TCRdb keeps only in-frame clonotypes and omits some of them. The sample includes approximately 100,000 clones, around 80% seen only once; the top ten take roughly 3%. The material sequenced was PBMCs. These receptors were collected from a female donor in good health and CMV-seronegative.

The rearrangement uses TRBV6-5 and TRBJ1-1; D may be TRBD1 (5 bases). Germline V gives CDR1 MNHEY, CDR2 SVGAGI. The ends were cut back, 5 bases at V and 0 bases at J, with 13 bases in the middle. CDR3 length equals 15 residues. CDR3 sequence (DNA): TGTGCCAGCAGTGGACAAACCCGAATGAACACTGAAGCTTTCTTT. This codes for CASSGQTRMNTEAFF.

To note about this clone: At the DNA level, this CDR3 is encoded by other sequences in the same sample as well. CDR3 region: CATSARPFGETPNSPLHF. The CDR3 DNA sequence: TGTGCCACCAGCGCCCGCCCCTTCGGGGAAACGCCAAATTCACCCCTCCACTTT. The V and J genes are TRBV15 and TRBJ1-6; D call uncertain. Germline CDR1 LNHNV, CDR2 YYDKDF (reference sequence). V was cut by 5 bases and J by 7 bases, with 24 bases left in between. CDR3 size: 18 residues.

The chain employs TRBV27 and TRBJ1-1, with D maybe TRBD1 (6 bases). Germline V gives CDR1 MNHEY, CDR2 SMNVEV (reference sequence). The CDR3 contains 14 residues. V shed 5 bases and J shed 5 bases, with 15 bases lying between them. The CDR3 loop is CASSPTGGETEAFF. CDR3 sequence (DNA): TGTGCCAGCAGTCCGACGGGGGGCGAGACTGAAGCTTTCTTT.

In its sample, this clone was seen a few times. The chain uses TRBV5-1 and TRBJ1-1, with 9 bases matching TRBD1. J was trimmed by 0 bases and V by 4 bases; bases with no gene match: 7. This CDR3 has 16 residues. From germline, CDR1 is SGHRS and CDR2 YFSETQ. Written as DNA, the CDR3 is TGCGCCAGCAGCCCCGGACAGGGGATGATGAACACTGAAGCTTTCTTT. Its protein is CASSPGQGMMNTEAFF.

V and J are TRBV6-5 and TRBJ1-2; the match to TRBD1 covers 10 bases. The J segment lost 6 bases and the V segment lost 5 bases, leaving 6 bases of the junction unmatched. Per the germline V gene, CDR1 is MNHEY and CDR2 is SVGAGI. The CDR3 is made up of 14 amino acids. CDR3 in DNA: TGTGCCAGCAGTAAAGACAGGGGGCTTGATGGCTACACCTTC. It codes for CASSKDRGLDGYTF.